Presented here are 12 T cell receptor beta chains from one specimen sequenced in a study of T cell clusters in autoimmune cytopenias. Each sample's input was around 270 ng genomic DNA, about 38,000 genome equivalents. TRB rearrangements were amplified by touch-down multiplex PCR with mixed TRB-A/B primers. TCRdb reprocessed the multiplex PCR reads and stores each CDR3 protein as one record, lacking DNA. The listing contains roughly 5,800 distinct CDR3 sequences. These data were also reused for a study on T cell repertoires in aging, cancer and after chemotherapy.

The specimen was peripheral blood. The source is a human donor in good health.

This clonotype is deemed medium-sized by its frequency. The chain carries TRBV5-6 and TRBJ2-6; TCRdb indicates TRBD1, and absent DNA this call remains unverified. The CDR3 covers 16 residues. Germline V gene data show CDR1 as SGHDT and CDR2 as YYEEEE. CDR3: CASSLWSQAGANVLTF.

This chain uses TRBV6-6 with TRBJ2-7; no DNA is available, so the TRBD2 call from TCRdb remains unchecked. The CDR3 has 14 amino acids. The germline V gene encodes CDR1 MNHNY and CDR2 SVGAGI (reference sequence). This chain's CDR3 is CASNKASGSYEQYF.

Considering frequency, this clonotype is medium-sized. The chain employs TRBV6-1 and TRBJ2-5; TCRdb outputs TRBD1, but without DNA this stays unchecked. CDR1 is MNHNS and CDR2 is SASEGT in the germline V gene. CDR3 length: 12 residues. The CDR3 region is CASSENRETQYF.

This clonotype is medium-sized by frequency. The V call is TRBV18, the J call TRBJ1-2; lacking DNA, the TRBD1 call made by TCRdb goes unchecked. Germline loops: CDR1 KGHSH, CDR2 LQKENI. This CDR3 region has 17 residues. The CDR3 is CASSPSRMRGRDYGYTF.

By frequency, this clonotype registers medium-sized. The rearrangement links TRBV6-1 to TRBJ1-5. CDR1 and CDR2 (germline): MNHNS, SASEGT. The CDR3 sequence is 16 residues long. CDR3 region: CASSDGPYRLNQPQHF.

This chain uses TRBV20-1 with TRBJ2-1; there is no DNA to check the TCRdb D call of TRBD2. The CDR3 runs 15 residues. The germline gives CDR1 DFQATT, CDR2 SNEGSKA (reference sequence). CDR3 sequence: CSASTGLARSNEQFF.

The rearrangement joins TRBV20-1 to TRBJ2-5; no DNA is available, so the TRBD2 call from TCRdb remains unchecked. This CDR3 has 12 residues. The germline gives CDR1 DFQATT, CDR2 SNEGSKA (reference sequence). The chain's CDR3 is CSARGGEGAQYF.

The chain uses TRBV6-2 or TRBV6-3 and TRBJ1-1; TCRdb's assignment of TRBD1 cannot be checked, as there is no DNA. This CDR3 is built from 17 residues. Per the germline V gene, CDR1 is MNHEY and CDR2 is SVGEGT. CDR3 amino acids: CASSYGWDRGRNTEAFF.

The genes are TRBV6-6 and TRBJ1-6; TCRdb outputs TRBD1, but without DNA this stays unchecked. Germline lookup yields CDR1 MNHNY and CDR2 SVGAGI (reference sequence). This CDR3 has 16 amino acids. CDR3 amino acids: CASNQGAGVGGSPLHF.

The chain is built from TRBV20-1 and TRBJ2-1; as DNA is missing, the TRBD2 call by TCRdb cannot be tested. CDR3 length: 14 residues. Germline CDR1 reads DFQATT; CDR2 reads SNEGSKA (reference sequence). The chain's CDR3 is CSARDRVGVHEQFF.

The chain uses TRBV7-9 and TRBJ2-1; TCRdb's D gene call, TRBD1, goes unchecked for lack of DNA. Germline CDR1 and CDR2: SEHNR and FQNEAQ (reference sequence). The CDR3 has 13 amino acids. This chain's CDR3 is CASLPSGGSEQFF.

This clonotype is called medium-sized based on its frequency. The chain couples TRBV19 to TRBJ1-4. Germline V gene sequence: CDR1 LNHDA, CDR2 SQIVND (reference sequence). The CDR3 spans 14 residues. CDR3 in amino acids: CASTLLGRNEKLFF.